This T cell receptor (beta chain) was captured by sequencing in a study of cytomegalovirus exposure and HLA in healthy donors. General study points: Beyond CMV serostatus, there was no information to go on about immune exposure.

PCR employed 60 Vbeta and 13 Jbeta primers. The data were produced by immunoSEQ multiplex PCR, yet TCRdb's version contains in-frame clones alone and is incomplete. The sample holds 150,000 to 200,000 clones, approximately 81% seen once. The CDR3 is 14 amino acids. V trimming: 3 bases; J trimming: 7 bases; junction bases outside the gene matches: 8. From germline, CDR1 is LNHNV and CDR2 YYDKDF (reference sequence). Concerning this clone itself: As yet, its antigen is unknown.

This TCR derives from a woman aged 25-40 years in good health and CMV-seronegative. Sequences were obtained from PBMCs. The chain employs TRBV15 and TRBJ1-1; 7 bases are shared with TRBD1. The CDR3 nucleotides are TGTGCCACCAGCAGGGACAGGTTCTTGGGTGAAGCTTTCTTT. Translation: CATSRDRFLGEAFF.